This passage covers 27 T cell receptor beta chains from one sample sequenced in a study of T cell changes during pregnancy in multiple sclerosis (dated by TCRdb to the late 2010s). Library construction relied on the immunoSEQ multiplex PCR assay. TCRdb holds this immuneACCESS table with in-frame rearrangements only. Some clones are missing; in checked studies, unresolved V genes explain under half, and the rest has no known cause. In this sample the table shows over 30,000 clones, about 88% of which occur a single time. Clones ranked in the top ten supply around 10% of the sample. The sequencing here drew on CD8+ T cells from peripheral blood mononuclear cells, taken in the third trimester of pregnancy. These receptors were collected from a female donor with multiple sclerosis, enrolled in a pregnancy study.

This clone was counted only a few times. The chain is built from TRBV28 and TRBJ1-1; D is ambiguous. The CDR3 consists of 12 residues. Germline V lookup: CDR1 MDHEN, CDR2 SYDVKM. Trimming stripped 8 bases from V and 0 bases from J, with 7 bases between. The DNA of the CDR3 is TGTGCCAGCTTACAACTGAACACTGAAGCTTTCTTT. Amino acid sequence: CASLQLNTEAFF. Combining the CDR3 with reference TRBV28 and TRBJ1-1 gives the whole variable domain DVKVTQSSRYLVKRTGEKVFLECVQDMDHENMFWYRQDPGLGLRLIYFSYDVKMKEKGDIPEGYSVSREKKERFSLILESASTNQTSMYLCASLQLNTEAFFGQGTRLTVV.

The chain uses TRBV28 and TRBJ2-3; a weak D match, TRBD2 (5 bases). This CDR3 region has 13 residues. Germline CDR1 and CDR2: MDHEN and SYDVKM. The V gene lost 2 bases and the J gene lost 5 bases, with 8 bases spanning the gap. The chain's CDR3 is CASSLRREDTQYF. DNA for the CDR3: TGTGCCAGCAGTTTAAGACGGGAAGATACGCAGTATTTT.

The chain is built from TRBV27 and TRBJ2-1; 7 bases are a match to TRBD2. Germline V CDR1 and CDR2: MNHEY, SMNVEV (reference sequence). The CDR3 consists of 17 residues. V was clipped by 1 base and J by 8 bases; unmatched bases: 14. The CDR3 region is CASSLLREGLGRDEQFF. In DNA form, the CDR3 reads TGTGCCAGCAGTTTATTGAGGGAGGGGCTGGGTCGCGATGAGCAGTTCTTC.

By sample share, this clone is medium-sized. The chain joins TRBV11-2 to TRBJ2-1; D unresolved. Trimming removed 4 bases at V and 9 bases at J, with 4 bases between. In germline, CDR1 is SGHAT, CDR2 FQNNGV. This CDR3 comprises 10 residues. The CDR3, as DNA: TGTGCCAGCAGCTACGGTGAGCAGTTCTTC. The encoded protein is CASSYGEQFF.

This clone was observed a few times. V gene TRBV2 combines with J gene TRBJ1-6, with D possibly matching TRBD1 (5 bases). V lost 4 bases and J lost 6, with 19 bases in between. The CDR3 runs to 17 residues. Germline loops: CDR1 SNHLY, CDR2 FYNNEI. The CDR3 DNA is TGTGCCAGCAGTGCTGAAAACAGGCTCTCCCCTAATTCACCCCTCCACTTT. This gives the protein CASSAENRLSPNSPLHF.

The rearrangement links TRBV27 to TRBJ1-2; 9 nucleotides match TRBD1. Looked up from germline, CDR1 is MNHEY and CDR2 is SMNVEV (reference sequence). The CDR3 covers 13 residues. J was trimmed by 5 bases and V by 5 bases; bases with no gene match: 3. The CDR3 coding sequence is TGTGCCAGCAGTACAGGGGGCCCATATGGCTACACCTTC. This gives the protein CASSTGGPYGYTF.

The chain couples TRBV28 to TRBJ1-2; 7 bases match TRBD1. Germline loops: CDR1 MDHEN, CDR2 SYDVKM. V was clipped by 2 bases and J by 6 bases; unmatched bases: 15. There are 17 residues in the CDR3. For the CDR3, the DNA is TGTGCCAGCAGTTTAAATGGAGGGGGCGCCAGGATCGATGGCTACACCTTC. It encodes CASSLNGGGARIDGYTF.

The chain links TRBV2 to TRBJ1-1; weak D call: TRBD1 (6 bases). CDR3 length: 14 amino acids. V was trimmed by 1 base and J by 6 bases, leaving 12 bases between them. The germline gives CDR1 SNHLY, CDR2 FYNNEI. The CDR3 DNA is TGTGCCAGCAGTGAAGTAGCGGGGGGCTCTGAAGCTTTCTTT. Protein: CASSEVAGGSEAFF.

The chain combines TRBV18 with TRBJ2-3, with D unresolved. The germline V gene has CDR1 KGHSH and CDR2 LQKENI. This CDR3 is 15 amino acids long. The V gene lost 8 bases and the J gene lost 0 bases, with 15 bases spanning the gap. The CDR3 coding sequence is TGTGCCAGCCTATACAGCACTTCTAGCACAGATACGCAGTATTTT. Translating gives CASLYSTSSTDTQYF.

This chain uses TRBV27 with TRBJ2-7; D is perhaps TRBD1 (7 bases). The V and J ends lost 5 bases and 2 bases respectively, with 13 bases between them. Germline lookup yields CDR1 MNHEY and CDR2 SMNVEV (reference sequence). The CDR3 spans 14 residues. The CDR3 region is CASSTAGGTYEQYF. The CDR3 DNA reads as TGTGCCAGCAGTACAGCAGGGGGGACCTACGAGCAGTACTTC.

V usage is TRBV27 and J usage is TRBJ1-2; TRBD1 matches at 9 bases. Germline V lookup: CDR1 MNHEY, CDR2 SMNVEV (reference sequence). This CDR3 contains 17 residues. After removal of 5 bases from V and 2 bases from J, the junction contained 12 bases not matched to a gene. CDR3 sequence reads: CASSPSVGQGMNYGYTF. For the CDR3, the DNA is TGTGCCAGCAGTCCGTCCGTCGGACAGGGGATGAACTATGGCTACACCTTC.

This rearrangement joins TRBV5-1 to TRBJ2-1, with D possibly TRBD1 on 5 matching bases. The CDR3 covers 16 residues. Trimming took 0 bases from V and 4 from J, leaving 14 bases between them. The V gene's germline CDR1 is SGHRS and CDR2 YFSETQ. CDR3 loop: CASSLVALRTYNEQFF. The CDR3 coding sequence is TGCGCCAGCAGCTTGGTAGCTCTTCGGACATACAATGAGCAGTTCTTC.

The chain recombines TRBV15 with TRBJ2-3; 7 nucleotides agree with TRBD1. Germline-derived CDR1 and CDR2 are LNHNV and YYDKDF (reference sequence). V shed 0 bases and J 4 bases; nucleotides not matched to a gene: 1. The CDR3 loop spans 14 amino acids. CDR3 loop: CATSRERGPDTQYF. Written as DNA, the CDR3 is TGTGCCACCAGCAGAGAAAGGGGGCCAGATACGCAGTATTTT. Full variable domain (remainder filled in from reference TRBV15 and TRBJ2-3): DAMVIQNPRYQVTQFGKPVTLSCSQTLNHNVMYWYQQKSSQAPKLLFHYYDKDFNNEADTPDNFQSRRPNTSFCFLDIRSPGLGDTAMYLCATSRERGPDTQYFGPGTRLTVL.

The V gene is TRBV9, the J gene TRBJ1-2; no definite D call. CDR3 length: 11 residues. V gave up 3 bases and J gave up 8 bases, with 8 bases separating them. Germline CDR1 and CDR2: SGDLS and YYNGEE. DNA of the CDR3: TGTGCCAGCAGCGATGCCAGGGGCTACACCTTC. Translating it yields CASSDARGYTF.

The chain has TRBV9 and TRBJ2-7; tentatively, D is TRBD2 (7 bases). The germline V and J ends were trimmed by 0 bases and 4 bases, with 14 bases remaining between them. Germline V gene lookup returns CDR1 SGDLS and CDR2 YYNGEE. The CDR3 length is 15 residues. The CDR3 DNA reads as TGTGCCAGCAGCGTAGAGGCGGGGGCCTTGTACGAGCAGTACTTC. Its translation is CASSVEAGALYEQYF.

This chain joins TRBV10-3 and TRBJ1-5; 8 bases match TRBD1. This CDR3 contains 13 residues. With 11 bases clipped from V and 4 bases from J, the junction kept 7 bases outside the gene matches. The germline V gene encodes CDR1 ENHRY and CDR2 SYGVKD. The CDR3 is CASTGEMNQPQHF. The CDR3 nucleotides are TGTGCCTCGACAGGGGAGATGAATCAGCCCCAGCATTTT.

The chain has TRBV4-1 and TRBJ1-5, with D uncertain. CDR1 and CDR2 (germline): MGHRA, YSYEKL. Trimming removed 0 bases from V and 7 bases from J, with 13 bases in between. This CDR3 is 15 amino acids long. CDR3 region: CASSQDRGSRQPQHF. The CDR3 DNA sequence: TGCGCCAGCAGCCAAGATCGGGGAAGTAGGCAGCCCCAGCATTTT.

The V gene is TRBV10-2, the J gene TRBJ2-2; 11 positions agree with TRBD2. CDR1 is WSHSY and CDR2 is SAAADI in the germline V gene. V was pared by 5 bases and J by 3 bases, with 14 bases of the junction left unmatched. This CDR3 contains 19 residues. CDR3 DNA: TGCGCCAGCAGTCGCCGTATCCACGGACTAGCGGGTTACACCGGGGAGCTGTTTTTT. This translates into CASSRRIHGLAGYTGELFF.

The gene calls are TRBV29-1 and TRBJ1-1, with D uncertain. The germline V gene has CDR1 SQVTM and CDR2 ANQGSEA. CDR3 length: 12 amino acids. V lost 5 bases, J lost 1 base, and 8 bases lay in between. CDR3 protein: CSVQFSNTEAFF. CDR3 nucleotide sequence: TGCAGCGTTCAGTTCTCGAACACTGAAGCTTTCTTT.

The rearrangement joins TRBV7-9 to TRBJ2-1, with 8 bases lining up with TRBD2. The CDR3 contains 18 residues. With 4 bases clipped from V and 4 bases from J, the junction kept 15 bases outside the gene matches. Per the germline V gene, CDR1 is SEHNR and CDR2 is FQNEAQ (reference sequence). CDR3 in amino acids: CASSSSLGGLGGYNEQFF. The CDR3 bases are TGTGCCAGCAGCTCCTCCCTGGGGGGACTAGGGGGTTACAATGAGCAGTTCTTC.

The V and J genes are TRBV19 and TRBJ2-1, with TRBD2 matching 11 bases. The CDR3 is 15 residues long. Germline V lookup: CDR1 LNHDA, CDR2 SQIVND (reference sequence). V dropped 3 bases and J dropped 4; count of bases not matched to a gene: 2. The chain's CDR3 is CASSMTSGVYNEQFF. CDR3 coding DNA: TGTGCCAGTAGTATGACTAGCGGGGTGTACAATGAGCAGTTCTTC.

CDR3 DNA sequence: TGTGCCAGCAGCGTCCTATTTAACCGGGACAGGGGTAGGGCTGAAAACATTCAGTACTTC. Its protein product is CASSVLFNRDRGRAENIQYF. This chain uses TRBV9 with TRBJ2-4, with 10 bases identical to TRBD1. V trimming: 2 bases; J trimming: 5 bases; junction bases outside the gene matches: 19. The CDR3 contains 20 residues. Germline-derived CDR1 and CDR2 are SGDLS and YYNGEE.

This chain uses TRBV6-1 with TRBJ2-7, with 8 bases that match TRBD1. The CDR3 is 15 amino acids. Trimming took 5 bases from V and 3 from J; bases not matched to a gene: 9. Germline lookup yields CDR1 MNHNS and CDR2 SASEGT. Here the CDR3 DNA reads TGTGCCAGCAGTAGCTCCGGGACAGGAGTCTACGAGCAGTACTTC. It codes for CASSSSGTGVYEQYF.

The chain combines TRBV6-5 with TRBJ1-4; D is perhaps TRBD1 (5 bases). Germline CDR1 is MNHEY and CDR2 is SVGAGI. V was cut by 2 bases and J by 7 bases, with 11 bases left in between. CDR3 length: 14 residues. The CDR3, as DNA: TGTGCCAGCAGTTACGGCAGGGTGGCTGAAAAACTGTTTTTT. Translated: CASSYGRVAEKLFF.

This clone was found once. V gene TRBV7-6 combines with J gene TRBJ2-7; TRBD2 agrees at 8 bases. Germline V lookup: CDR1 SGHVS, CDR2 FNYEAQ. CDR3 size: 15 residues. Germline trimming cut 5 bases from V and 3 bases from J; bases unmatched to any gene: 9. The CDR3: CASSPQERGNYEQYF. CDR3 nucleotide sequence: TGTGCCAGCAGCCCCCAAGAGCGGGGGAACTACGAGCAGTACTTC.

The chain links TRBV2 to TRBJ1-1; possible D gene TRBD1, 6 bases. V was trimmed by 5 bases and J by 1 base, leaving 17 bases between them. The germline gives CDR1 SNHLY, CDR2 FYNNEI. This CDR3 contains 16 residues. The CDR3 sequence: CASSSIQGPENTEAFF. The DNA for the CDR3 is TGTGCCAGCAGTAGTATACAGGGTCCAGAGAACACTGAAGCTTTCTTT.

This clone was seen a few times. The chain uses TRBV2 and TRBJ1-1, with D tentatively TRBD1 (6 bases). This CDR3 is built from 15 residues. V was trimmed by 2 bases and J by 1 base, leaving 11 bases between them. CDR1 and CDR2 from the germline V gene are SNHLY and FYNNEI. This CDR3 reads CASSESRTENTEAFF. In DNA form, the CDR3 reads TGTGCCAGCAGTGAATCCCGGACAGAGAACACTGAAGCTTTCTTT.